This T cell receptor (beta chain) appears in the sequencing data of a study of shared clonotypes between healthy human individuals. Study donors comprised healthy, HIV-negative adults devoid of recent acute infection or vaccination. It was into CD45RA+ naive and CD45RA-negative memory subsets that the CD4+ cells were split. Produced via immunoSEQ multiplex PCR; TCRdb's table is partial and in-frame only. Counted here are about 2.3 million clones, 85% to 95% occurring once; the ten biggest clones make up roughly 0.34%. V dropped 4 bases and J dropped 4; count of bases not matched to a gene: 4. The CDR3 extends over 15 amino acids. Per the germline V gene, CDR1 is SGHRS and CDR2 is YFSETQ.

The chain employs TRBV5-1 and TRBJ2-2; 10 bases fit TRBD1. The specimen was naive CD4+ T cells from PBMCs. Noted subset: CD45RA+ positively selected. The sequence came from a man aged 18 to 29 in good health. Some clones in this sample may be carry-over from other donors' samples. CDR3 DNA sequence: TGCGCCAGCAGCCCCAGGACAGGGGGCACCGGGGAGCTGTTTTTT. This sequence encodes CASSPRTGGTGELFF.